This T cell receptor (beta chain) appears in the sequencing data of a study of cytomegalovirus exposure and HLA in healthy donors. The primer mix had 60 Vbeta and 13 Jbeta primers. Method: immunoSEQ multiplex PCR; TCRdb's copy keeps in-frame clones and lacks some. The sample holds about 120,000 clones, approximately 82% seen once. The CDR3 is 15 amino acids. The J segment lost 4 bases and the V segment lost 8 bases, leaving 10 bases of the junction unmatched. Germline CDR1 reads MNHEY; CDR2 reads SVGAGI. Regarding this clone: Antigen: not known. Likely a read error: the CDR3 ends without its conserved phenylalanine or tryptophan.

Points from the study as a whole: Indistinguishability led to the exclusion of some V segments, TRBV6-2 and TRBV6-3 included. In an earlier analysis, in 587 donors, most V segments appeared productive either ~87% or ~30% of the time. The study recorded 160 or so TCR beta chains that were cytomegalovirus-associated. An apparent linkage of common viral pathogens to several of the most significant clusters emerged in a later analysis.

This TCR derives from a man aged 18 to 29 in good health and CMV-seropositive. Sequences were obtained from PBMCs. The rearrangement uses TRBV6-5 and TRBJ2-7; TRBD1 agrees at 11 bases. CDR3 in DNA: TGTGCCAGCTCATACGCCGGGACAGGGGGGTACGAGCAGTACCTC. Its translation is CASSYAGTGGYEQYL.